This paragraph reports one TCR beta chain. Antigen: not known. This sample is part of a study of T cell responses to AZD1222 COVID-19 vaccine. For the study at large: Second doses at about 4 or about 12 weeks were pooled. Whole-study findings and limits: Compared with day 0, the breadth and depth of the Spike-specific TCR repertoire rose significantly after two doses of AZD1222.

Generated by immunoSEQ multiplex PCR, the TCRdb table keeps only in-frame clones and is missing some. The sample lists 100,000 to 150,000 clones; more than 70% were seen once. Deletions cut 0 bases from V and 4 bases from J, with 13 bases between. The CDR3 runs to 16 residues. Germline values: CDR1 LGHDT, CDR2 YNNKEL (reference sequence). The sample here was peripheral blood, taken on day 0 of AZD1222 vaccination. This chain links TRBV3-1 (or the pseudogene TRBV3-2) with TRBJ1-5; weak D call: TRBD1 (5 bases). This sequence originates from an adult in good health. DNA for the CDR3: TGTGCCAGCAGCCAAGACGGGGGTGTGGGAAATCAGCCCCAGCATTTT. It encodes CASSQDGGVGNQPQHF.